This record concerns one T cell receptor beta chain sequence. Its antigen remains unidentified. This sample was taken from a study of T cell responses to AZD1222 COVID-19 vaccine. Study-wide findings and caveats: Females made up more of the donors, who were largely white British, and clonal diversity may have come out too low. A reported finding is that nearly half of spike-specific TCRs target unmutated variant regions. Across spike, vaccine-associated CD4 TCRs were found, dominant at 160-218 and 743-854.

TCRdb's table, derived via immunoSEQ multiplex PCR, lists solely in-frame clones and lacks some. The table has around 150,000 clones, 85% to 95% seen once; the top ten hold approximately 4.8%. Second doses at about 4 or about 12 weeks were pooled. CDR1 and CDR2 from the germline V gene are MNHEY and SMNVEV (reference sequence). The CDR3 sequence is 18 residues long. V lost 4 bases, J lost 0 bases, and 11 bases stayed unmatched. The starting material was peripheral blood, obtained 28 days after the second AZD1222 dose. The source of this sequence is an adult who received the AZD1222 COVID-19 vaccine. The chain has TRBV27 and TRBJ2-2; 7 bases are a match to TRBD1. The CDR3 protein is CASSSTPTGVSNTGELFF. Here the CDR3 DNA reads TGTGCCAGCAGTTCGACCCCTACAGGGGTTTCGAACACCGGGGAGCTGTTTTTT.